These 2 T cell receptor beta chains came from one sample sequenced in a study of T cell repertoires in cytomegalovirus infection. Via MiXCR, TCRdb re-called the reads, giving one row per CDR3 protein. The sample has approximately 990,000 distinct CDR3 sequences; around 30% are singletons. For these TCRs, the target antigens are not known. The sequenced sample was cultured CD8+ T cells from PBMCs, obtained from culture after CMV antigen stimulation. The receptors derive from a human donor in good health (CMV status not recorded). Some clones in this sample may be carry-over from other donors' samples.

The table lists this clonotype with a few counts. V and J are TRBV6-2 or TRBV6-3 and TRBJ2-2; D perhaps matches TRBD2 (5 bases). The CDR3 extends over 16 amino acids. With 5 bases removed from V and 4 bases from J, the gap between germline ends came to 17 bases. Germline loops: CDR1 MNHEY, CDR2 SVGEGT. This CDR3 is CASSLGSVRATGELFF. Here the CDR3 DNA reads TGTGCCAGCAGTCTCGGTTCGGTGCGGGCCACCGGGGAGCTGTTTTTT.

This chain uses TRBV3-1 with TRBJ1-5; D uncertain. The CDR3 length is 18 residues. Germline V gives CDR1 LGHDT, CDR2 YNNKEL (reference sequence). Trimming stripped 0 bases from V and 0 bases from J, with 15 bases between. The CDR3 DNA sequence: TGTGCCAGCAGCCAAGATTTCGGGGATATATATAGCAATCAGCCCCAGCATTTT. It yields the protein CASSQDFGDIYSNQPQHF.